Presented here are 18 T cell receptor beta chains from one specimen sequenced in a study of blood T cell repertoires in COVID-19. The method was immunoSEQ multiplex PCR; TCRdb's version includes in-frame clones alone and lacks a portion of them. The repertoire has around 310,000 clones, almost 90% of them found once; the top ten carry around 0.98%. Sequenced sample: peripheral blood. These receptors came from a woman aged 35 to 49 with COVID-19, enrolled during active disease.

This clone was seen just once. The V call is TRBV30, the J call TRBJ1-2; possible D gene TRBD1, 5 bases. CDR1 is GTSNPN and CDR2 is SVGIG in the germline V gene (reference sequence). CDR3 length equals 13 residues. V lost 1 base and J 7 bases, leaving 13 bases between the germline ends. Written as DNA, the CDR3 is TGTGCCTGGAGTGCTCAGTTTGGGGCTGGCTACACCTTC. This encodes CAWSAQFGAGYTF.

The chain has TRBV5-6 and TRBJ1-1; D not certain. Germline V gene data show CDR1 as SGHDT and CDR2 as YYEEEE. Trimming removed 0 bases at V and 1 base at J, with 16 bases between. The CDR3 loop spans 17 amino acids. In nucleotides, the CDR3 is TGTGCCAGCAGCTTGGGGGCACAACTGAACCCGAACACTGAAGCTTTCTTT. Amino acids: CASSLGAQLNPNTEAFF.

V gene TRBV5-1 combines with J gene TRBJ2-4, with 8 bases lining up with TRBD1. This CDR3 has 17 residues. V shed 8 bases, J shed 1 base, and the junction held 14 bases outside the gene matches. Per the germline V gene, CDR1 is SGHRS and CDR2 is YFSETQ. CDR3 in amino acids: CARNRGRVNLAKNIQYF. The CDR3 nucleotides read TGCGCCAGAAACAGGGGGAGAGTTAACCTGGCCAAAAACATTCAGTACTTC.

The chain combines TRBV28 with TRBJ2-2, with TRBD1 identical over 9 bases. The length of the CDR3 is 15 residues. Germline-derived CDR1 and CDR2 are MDHEN and SYDVKM. Germline trimming cut 3 bases from V and 7 bases from J; bases unmatched to any gene: 6. The CDR3 bases are TGTGCCAGCAGTTTCGCACAGGGGGCCGGCGGGGAGCTGTTTTTT. It translates to CASSFAQGAGGELFF.

V and J are TRBV7-2 and TRBJ2-2; a possible D gene is TRBD1 (6 bases). CDR1 is SGHTA, CDR2 FQGNSA, per germline. CDR3 length equals 15 residues. The V end was cut by 5 bases, the J end by 7 bases, with 17 bases between. The CDR3 reads CASSPNKGGSGELFF. CDR3 in DNA: TGTGCCAGCAGCCCGAATAAAGGGGGAAGCGGGGAGCTGTTTTTT.

The chain carries TRBV6-5 and TRBJ1-6; possibly TRBD1 for D (6 bases). The ends were cut back, 6 bases at V and 4 bases at J, with 13 bases in the middle. Germline assignment: CDR1 MNHEY and CDR2 SVGAGI. This CDR3 is built from 15 residues. In nucleotides, the CDR3 is TGTGCCAGCAGGGGGGCAGGGTGGTATAATTCACCCCTCCACTTT. Its translation: CASRGAGWYNSPLHF.

The chain carries TRBV5-4 and TRBJ1-6; no definite D call. The CDR3 length is 13 residues. From germline, CDR1 is SGHNT and CDR2 YYREEE (reference sequence). V gave up 0 bases and J gave up 8 bases, with 6 bases separating them. The CDR3 spells CASSLVRDSPLHF. As DNA, the CDR3 is TGTGCCAGCAGCTTGGTGCGGGATTCACCCCTCCACTTT.

J is TRBJ2-5 and V is TRBV19, with 11 bases fitting TRBD2. J was trimmed by 5 bases and V by 1 base; bases with no gene match: 12. The CDR3 length is 18 residues. The germline V gene has CDR1 LNHDA and CDR2 SQIVND (reference sequence). CDR3: CASSIAVAGGPLSETQYF. In nucleotides, the CDR3 is TGTGCCAGTAGTATAGCCGTAGCGGGAGGGCCGCTTTCCGAGACCCAGTACTTC.

This clone was counted a few times. The J gene is TRBJ1-3, the V gene TRBV4-3; D is undetermined. The V end lost 0 bases, the J end lost 1 base, and 7 bases lay between the germline ends. The CDR3 covers 15 residues. Germline assignment: CDR1 LGHNA and CDR2 YSLEER. CDR3 sequence (DNA): TGCGCCAGCAGCCAAGAACCGGGGTCTGGAAACACCATATATTTT. Translating gives CASSQEPGSGNTIYF.

The chain is built from TRBV6-5 and TRBJ2-1; D might be TRBD2 (5 bases). V lost 4 bases to trimming and J lost 7 bases, with 8 bases between them. The CDR3 has 12 amino acids. Germline CDR1 and CDR2: MNHEY and SVGAGI. CDR3 amino acids: CASSFRRNEQFF. CDR3 DNA sequence: TGTGCCAGCAGTTTTCGGAGGAATGAGCAGTTCTTC.

This chain connects TRBV28 to TRBJ2-1; D gene ambiguous. V was cut by 6 bases and J by 10 bases, with 13 bases left in between. This CDR3 is 12 amino acids long. Looked up from germline, CDR1 is MDHEN and CDR2 is SYDVKM. The CDR3 is CASSPPSLEQFF. As DNA, the CDR3 is TGTGCCAGCAGCCCCCCGAGCTTAGAGCAGTTCTTC.

The genes are TRBV6-2 or TRBV6-3 and TRBJ2-1; possibly TRBD1 for D (7 bases). Trimming pared 2 bases from V and 0 bases from J, leaving 17 bases between. Germline values: CDR1 MNHEY, CDR2 SVGEGT. The length of the CDR3 is 18 residues. CDR3 sequence reads: CASSYRLGQVSSYNEQFF. Written as DNA, the CDR3 is TGTGCCAGCAGTTACAGACTAGGACAGGTTAGCTCCTACAATGAGCAGTTCTTC.

V is TRBV7-9 and J is TRBJ1-4, with D unresolved. The CDR3 totals 18 residues. The V gene's germline CDR1 is SEHNR and CDR2 FQNEAQ (reference sequence). V lost 0 bases and J 6 bases, leaving 20 bases between the germline ends. DNA of the CDR3: TGTGCCAGCAGCTTAGCTGGATCGTATATGACTTCGCATGAAAAACTGTTTTTT. It specifies CASSLAGSYMTSHEKLFF.

The chain uses TRBV7-2 and TRBJ2-5; 10 bases are shared with TRBD1. After removal of 4 bases from V and 4 bases from J, the junction contained 3 bases not matched to a gene. Germline-derived CDR1 and CDR2 are SGHTA and FQGNSA. The CDR3 is 14 residues long. This chain's CDR3 is CASSSDRGRETQYF. CDR3 sequence (DNA): TGTGCCAGCAGCTCAGACAGGGGGCGAGAGACCCAGTACTTC.

The gene calls are TRBV7-9 and TRBJ1-5; D is uncertain. The CDR3 spans 12 residues. Germline values: CDR1 SEHNR, CDR2 FQNEAQ (reference sequence). V lost 5 bases and J 10 bases, leaving 12 bases between the germline ends. CDR3 amino acids: CASSLLTEPQHF. Written as DNA, the CDR3 is TGTGCCAGCAGCCTCCTCACAGAACCCCAGCATTTT.

V and J are TRBV6-5 and TRBJ2-4; 8 nucleotides match TRBD1. The length of the CDR3 is 14 residues. Germline CDR1 is MNHEY and CDR2 is SVGAGI. J gave up 6 bases and V 5 bases, and 6 bases lay outside the gene matches. The DNA for the CDR3 is TGTGCCAGCAGTCTGGGACAGGAAGTAAACATTCAGTACTTC. Translated: CASSLGQEVNIQYF.

The chain employs TRBV27 and TRBJ2-3, with a weak D call TRBD1 (5 bases). The CDR3 sequence is 18 residues long. Germline values: CDR1 MNHEY, CDR2 SMNVEV (reference sequence). The germline V and J ends were trimmed by 1 base and 4 bases, with 21 bases remaining between them. The CDR3 DNA sequence: TGTGCCAGCAGTTTATGGGGCCCGGCTAGTCTAGTCGCAGATACGCAGTATTTT. As protein: CASSLWGPASLVADTQYF.

The chain carries TRBV6-6 and TRBJ1-3; no firm D call. CDR1 and CDR2 from the germline V gene are MNHNY and SVGAGI (reference sequence). The CDR3 length is 14 residues. Trimming took off 4 bases at V and 2 bases at J, with 9 bases between the two ends. The CDR3 DNA reads TGTGCCAGCAGTTTCGGGATAACTGGAAACACCATATATTTT. Its protein is CASSFGITGNTIYF.